Below are 17 T cell receptor beta chains sequenced from a single sample in a study of cytomegalovirus exposure and HLA in healthy donors. 60 Vbeta and 13 Jbeta primers were used in PCR. Assay: immunoSEQ multiplex PCR; the TCRdb copy retains only in-frame clones and omits some. The repertoire holds 120,000 or so clones, with more than 70% as singletons. Sample: PBMCs. The receptors originated from a human donor in good health.

Within the sample, this clone is medium-sized. J is TRBJ2-3 and V is TRBV4-2; tentative D call: TRBD2 (5 bases). Trimming took 1 base from V and 6 from J, leaving 14 bases between them. The germline V gene has CDR1 LGHNA and CDR2 YNFKEQ. The CDR3 sequence is 15 residues long. CDR3 nucleotide sequence: TGTGCCAGCAGCCAAGGAGGGCAGGTTACTGATACGCAGTATTTT. Its protein is CASSQGGQVTDTQYF.

The V gene is TRBV4-1, the J gene TRBJ2-5; tentatively, D is TRBD1 (7 bases). The CDR3 is 17 residues long. Germline values: CDR1 MGHRA, CDR2 YSYEKL. Trimming left V 4 bases short and J 2 bases short, with 20 bases between. The CDR3 region has the DNA TGCGCCAGCAGCCGGAGGGACAGACTGACAAAGCAAGAGACCCAGTACTTC. It specifies CASSRRDRLTKQETQYF.

The chain couples TRBV28 to TRBJ1-2; D ambiguous. Per germline, CDR1 MDHEN and CDR2 SYDVKM. The V end lost 3 bases, the J end lost 1 base, and 12 bases lay between the germline ends. The length of the CDR3 is 15 residues. The CDR3 here is CASSFAGGSNYGYTF. As DNA, the CDR3 is TGTGCCAGCAGTTTTGCGGGAGGGAGTAACTATGGCTACACCTTC.

The chain couples TRBV27 to TRBJ2-7, with 12 bases aligning to TRBD1. The V gene end was trimmed by 6 bases and the J gene end by 5 bases; junction bases not matched to a gene: 2. There are 13 residues in the CDR3. Per the germline V gene, CDR1 is MNHEY and CDR2 is SMNVEV (reference sequence). The CDR3 coding sequence is TGTGCCAGCAGGGGACAGGGGGCAGACGAGCAGTACTTC. Amino acid sequence: CASRGQGADEQYF.

The chain uses TRBV29-1 and TRBJ1-1, with a possible D match to TRBD1 (6 bases). This CDR3 region has 13 residues. Germline V gives CDR1 SQVTM, CDR2 ANQGSEA. Trimming pared 2 bases from V and 5 bases from J, leaving 12 bases between. The CDR3 loop is CSVELLQGTEAFF. DNA for the CDR3: TGCAGCGTTGAACTATTACAGGGAACTGAAGCTTTCTTT. Full variable domain (rest looked up from reference TRBV29-1 and TRBJ1-1): SAVISQKPSRDICQRGTSLTIQCQVDSQVTMMFWYRQQPGQSLTLIATANQGSEATYESGFVIDKFPISRPNLTFSTLTVSNMSPEDSSIYLCSVELLQGTEAFFGQGTRLTVV.

This clone was seen once. The chain recombines TRBV7-9 with TRBJ2-2, with D possibly being TRBD2 (6 bases). Germline CDR1 is SEHNR and CDR2 is FQNEAQ (reference sequence). The CDR3 runs to 16 residues. V was trimmed by 5 bases and J by 3 bases, leaving 16 bases between them. CDR3 protein: CASSLSETGDTGELFF. The CDR3 bases are TGTGCCAGCAGCCTCTCAGAGACGGGGGACACCGGGGAGCTGTTTTTT.

With respect to this clone: Different DNA sequences within this sample yield the same CDR3. The J gene is TRBJ1-3, the V gene TRBV7-8, with D perhaps matching TRBD1 (5 bases). The V and J ends lost 3 bases and 3 bases respectively, with 15 bases between them. The CDR3 contains 16 residues. Per germline, CDR1 SGHVS and CDR2 FQNEAQ. The CDR3 coding sequence is TGTGCCAGCAGCTTGGTTCCCCGGGGGTTTGGAAACACCATATATTTT. Residues: CASSLVPRGFGNTIYF.

This clone was seen only a few times. The CDR3 sequence is CASSYLGQINEQFF. In DNA, the CDR3 is TGTGCCAGCAGTTACCTCGGACAAATCAATGAGCAGTTCTTC. V and J are TRBV6-5 and TRBJ2-1, with D perhaps TRBD1 (5 bases). CDR1 and CDR2 from the germline V gene are MNHEY and SVGAGI. V shed 2 bases and J shed 6 bases, with 11 bases lying between them. CDR3 length: 14 amino acids.

This chain links TRBV27 with TRBJ2-7; D is uncertain. Germline values: CDR1 MNHEY, CDR2 SMNVEV (reference sequence). The CDR3 extends over 14 amino acids. V was clipped by 2 bases and J by 0 bases, with 8 bases between them. The CDR3: CASSLLGLSYEQYF. DNA for the CDR3: TGTGCCAGCAGTTTACTAGGCCTCTCCTACGAGCAGTACTTC.

The chain joins TRBV4-2 to TRBJ1-2; D might be TRBD1 (6 bases). V was pared by 3 bases and J by 4 bases, with 15 bases between. The CDR3 runs 15 residues. In germline, CDR1 is LGHNA, CDR2 YNFKEQ. CDR3 DNA: TGTGCCAGCAGCCAGGAGGACAGATCAGGCTATGGCTACACCTTC. Translation gives CASSQEDRSGYGYTF.

The CDR3 region has the DNA TGTGCCAGCAGGCCAGGGGGGCGAGAGACCCAGTACTTC. Amino acid sequence: CASRPGGRETQYF. The chain carries TRBV28 and TRBJ2-5; TRBD1 might be the D (7 bases). The germline CDR1 and CDR2 sequences are MDHEN and SYDVKM. The CDR3 loop spans 13 amino acids. V lost 6 bases to trimming and J lost 4 bases, with 12 bases between them.

This clone was observed once. The chain uses TRBV27 and TRBJ1-2; maybe TRBD1 (6 bases). The V gene's germline CDR1 is MNHEY and CDR2 SMNVEV (reference sequence). The CDR3 is 14 residues long. Trimming left V 5 bases short and J 7 bases short, with 17 bases between. The CDR3 sequence: CASSTHRVLGGYTF. In DNA, the CDR3 is TGTGCCAGCAGTACCCACAGGGTATTGGGTGGCTACACCTTC.

The chain combines TRBV19 with TRBJ1-5, with a tentative D call TRBD1 (6 bases). The CDR3 loop spans 12 amino acids. Per germline, CDR1 LNHDA and CDR2 SQIVND (reference sequence). The V and J ends lost 5 bases and 11 bases respectively, with 13 bases between them. The chain's CDR3 is CASSLAGQSQHF. As DNA, the CDR3 is TGTGCCAGTAGTCTAGCAGGACAGTCCCAGCATTTT.

The chain has TRBV2 and TRBJ2-5, with 9 positions matching TRBD1. V gave up 6 bases and J gave up 4 bases; unmatched junction bases: 15. The CDR3 covers 17 residues. Germline-derived CDR1 and CDR2 are SNHLY and FYNNEI. The CDR3 sequence: CASRPSPGRQGVETQYF. CDR3 coding DNA: TGTGCCAGCAGACCCTCCCCAGGGCGACAGGGGGTAGAGACCCAGTACTTC.

This rearrangement joins TRBV9 to TRBJ2-1, with 7 bases fitting TRBD1. This CDR3 region has 15 residues. Germline CDR1 SGDLS, CDR2 YYNGEE. The V segment lost 1 base and the J segment 13 bases; nucleotides outside the gene matches: 14. The CDR3 reads CASSVTLSSGTDQFF. CDR3 nucleotide sequence: TGTGCCAGCAGCGTAACATTATCCTCGGGGACAGACCAGTTCTTC.

This sequence joins TRBV5-4 and TRBJ1-3, with D possibly TRBD1 on 5 matching bases. Looked up from germline, CDR1 is SGHNT and CDR2 is YYREEE (reference sequence). The CDR3 extends over 16 amino acids. V shed 0 bases and J shed 4 bases, with 14 bases lying between them. The CDR3 DNA follows: TGTGCCAGCAGCTTGGGGGGGGTGATGTCAGGAAACACCATATATTTT. Its translation: CASSLGGVMSGNTIYF.

Notes on this clone: The junction departs from germline at one end; a sequencing error may be responsible. The rearrangement links TRBV7-9 to TRBJ2-7; a weak D match, TRBD1 (5 bases). This CDR3 region has 14 residues. In germline, CDR1 is SEHNR, CDR2 FQNEAQ (reference sequence). The DNA for the CDR3 is TGTGCCAGCGGCTTTGGGGCCGAGGTGTACGAGCAGTACTTC. Its protein is CASGFGAEVYEQYF.